This entry lists 3 T cell receptor beta chains sequenced from one sample in a study of T cell responses to AZD1222 COVID-19 vaccine. Generated by immunoSEQ multiplex PCR, the TCRdb table keeps only in-frame clones and is missing some. The sample includes more than 100,000 clones, about 91% of them seen just once. The input for sequencing was peripheral blood, taken 28 days after the second AZD1222 dose. Source of these receptors: an adult who received the AZD1222 COVID-19 vaccine.

The V gene is TRBV5-5, the J gene TRBJ1-1; D is ambiguous. The germline V gene has CDR1 SGHKS and CDR2 YYEKEE (reference sequence). V was trimmed by 3 bases and J by 2 bases, leaving 5 bases between them. This CDR3 has 12 residues. CDR3 amino acids: CASSWSNTEAFF. CDR3 DNA sequence: TGTGCCAGCAGCTGGAGTAACACTGAAGCTTTCTTT.

This chain joins TRBV11-2 and TRBJ2-7; D might be TRBD1 or TRBD2, each matching 5 bases. The CDR3 length is 16 residues. CDR1 is SGHAT and CDR2 is FQNNGV in the germline V gene. Trimming removed 2 bases at V and 0 bases at J, with 14 bases between. The CDR3 DNA follows: TGTGCCAGCAGCTTATCTTCCGGGGCCATCTCCTACGAGCAGTACTTC. Its protein is CASSLSSGAISYEQYF. The full variable domain, with the rest looked up from reference TRBV11-2 and TRBJ2-7, is EAGVAQSPRYKIIEKRQSVAFWCNPISGHATLYWYQQILGQGPKLLIQFQNNGVVDDSQLPKDRFSAERLKGVDSTLKIQPAKLEDSAVYLCASSLSSGAISYEQYFGPGTRLTVT.

The gene calls are TRBV6-5 and TRBJ1-6, with TRBD1 as a possible D gene (6 bases). Germline V lookup: CDR1 MNHEY, CDR2 SVGAGI. The V end lost 5 bases, the J end lost 14 bases, and 13 bases lay between the germline ends. The CDR3 loop spans 12 amino acids. The CDR3 loop reads CASSIQGEALHF. CDR3 bases: TGTGCCAGCAGTATACAGGGAGAGGCCCTCCACTTT.